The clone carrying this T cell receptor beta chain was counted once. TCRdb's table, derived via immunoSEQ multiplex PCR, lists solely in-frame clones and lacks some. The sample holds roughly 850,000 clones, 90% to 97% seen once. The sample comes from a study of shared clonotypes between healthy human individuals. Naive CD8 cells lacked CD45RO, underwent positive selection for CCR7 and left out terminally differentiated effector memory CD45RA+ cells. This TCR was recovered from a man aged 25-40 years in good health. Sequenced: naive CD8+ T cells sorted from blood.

The CDR3 bases are TGTGCCACTAGGGGGACAACTAGGTTGGAGACCCAGTACTTC. This sequence encodes CATRGTTRLETQYF. The rearrangement links TRBV6-1 to TRBJ2-5; a weak D match, TRBD1 (6 bases). The CDR3 covers 14 residues. Trimming took off 10 bases at V and 5 bases at J, with 20 bases between the two ends. Looked up from germline, CDR1 is MNHNS and CDR2 is SASEGT.